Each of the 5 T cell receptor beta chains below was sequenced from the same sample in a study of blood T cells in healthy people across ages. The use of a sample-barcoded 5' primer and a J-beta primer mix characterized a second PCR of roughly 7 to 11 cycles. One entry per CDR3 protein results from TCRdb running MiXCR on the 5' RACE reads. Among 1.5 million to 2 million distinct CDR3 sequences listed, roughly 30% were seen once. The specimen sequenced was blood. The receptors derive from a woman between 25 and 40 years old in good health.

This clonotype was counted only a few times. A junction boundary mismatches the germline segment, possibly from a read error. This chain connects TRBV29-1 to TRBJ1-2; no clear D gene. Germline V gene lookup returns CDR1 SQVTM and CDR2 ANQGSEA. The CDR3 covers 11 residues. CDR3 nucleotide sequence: TGCAGCGTCGAAGAGGACTATAGCTACACCTTC. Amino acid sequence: CSVEEDYSYTF.

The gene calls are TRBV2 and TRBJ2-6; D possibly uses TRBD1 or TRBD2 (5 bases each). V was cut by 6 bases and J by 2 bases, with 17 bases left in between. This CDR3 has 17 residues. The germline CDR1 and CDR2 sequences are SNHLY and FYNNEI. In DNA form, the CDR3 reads TGTGCCAGCAGGGACCTAGACCCGGGGCCTGGGGCCAACGTCCTGACTTTC. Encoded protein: CASRDLDPGPGANVLTF.

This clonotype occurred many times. The DNA for the CDR3 is TGTGCCAGCAGTCAGAGGTCTGGGGCCAACGTCCTGACTTTC. Translation gives CASSQRSGANVLTF. The V call is TRBV12-3 or TRBV12-4, the J call TRBJ2-6, with D uncertain. V gave up 5 bases and J gave up 1 base, with 6 bases separating them. The CDR3 is 14 residues long.

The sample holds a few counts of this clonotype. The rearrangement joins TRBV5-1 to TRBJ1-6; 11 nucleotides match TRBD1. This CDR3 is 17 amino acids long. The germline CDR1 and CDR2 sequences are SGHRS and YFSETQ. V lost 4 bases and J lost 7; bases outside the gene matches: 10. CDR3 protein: CASSITPGTGGNSPLHF. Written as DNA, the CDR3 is TGCGCCAGCAGCATCACCCCCGGGACAGGGGGGAATTCACCCCTCCACTTT.

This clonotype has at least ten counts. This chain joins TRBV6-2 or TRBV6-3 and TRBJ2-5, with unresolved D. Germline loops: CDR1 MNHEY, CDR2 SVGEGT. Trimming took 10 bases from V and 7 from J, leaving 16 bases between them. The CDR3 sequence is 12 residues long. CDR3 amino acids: CAIETQDGTQYF. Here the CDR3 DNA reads TGTGCCATAGAGACCCAGGACGGGACCCAGTACTTC.